The entry that follows covers one T cell receptor beta chain sequence. The antigen it binds to is not known. Per-base qualities were not stored, and no clone one base away is much larger. TCR cDNA was synthesized by 5'RACE template switching, through which a universal primer site and unique molecular identifiers were introduced. Priming of cDNA synthesis was performed from both the TCR alpha and TCR beta constant segments. Library amplification used two PCR steps, and the second PCR step added sample barcodes and sequencing adapters. Libraries were sequenced on Illumina HiSeq 2500 (2x100 bp) or NovaSeq (2x150 bp). The study's processing was this. MIGEC handled demultiplexing of reads and collapsing into UMI consensus sequences, while MiXCR performed V(D)J alignment. Vaccine-responding clonotypes were defined with edgeR using replicate PBMC samples, requiring FDR below 0.01 and a log2 fold change above 5 up to day 15. Bulk clonotypes were assigned CD4 or CD8 identity according to which sequenced CD4 or CD8 repertoire held them at higher abundance. TCRdb reworked the public reads: Q25 trimming with fastp, MiXCR clone assembly, productive beta chains retained. Here each entry gathers all rows of one CDR3 protein and keeps the most common genes and DNA. The V and J calls, along with clone size, are taken from TCRdb and not from the paper's own processing. The sample yields approximately 550,000 distinct CDR3 sequences; approximately 13% were counted once. Clones ranked in the top ten supply about 14% of the sample.

Here V drops 1 base and J drops 5 bases, and the junction holds 5 bases not matched to any gene. Via the germline V gene, CDR1 is SGHRS and CDR2 YFSETQ. CDR3 length: 16 amino acids, cysteine to phenylalanine. Solely the CDR3 DNA is kept, with 48 bases framed from the first base. This specimen comes from a study of T cells after yellow fever vaccination (dated by TCRdb to the late 2010s). Background on the whole study: The SMART-Seq v4 Ultra Low Input RNA kit was used to prepare libraries from fractions with low cell numbers. To follow T-cell clones before and after both primary and booster YFV17D yellow fever vaccination, bulk TCR alpha and beta repertoires underwent longitudinal sequencing. The cohort comprised two healthy male donors, one aged 18 to 30 and one aged 30 to 40 years. Blood samples were taken at several timepoints before and after primary and secondary immunization, and bulk PBMC replicates and cell subsets were isolated.

Study-level results and caveats: Because only a couple of donors were included in the study, the extent to which the findings can be generalized is limited. A small fraction of clonotypes appeared in both the CD4 and CD8 compartments, likely as a result of convergent recombination. The secondary T-cell response was found to be weaker but faster than the primary response, with a peak reached on day 5 rather than on day 15. Computational filtering was needed because FACS-sorted repertoires could contain abundant contaminating clonotypes from the bulk population. After the booster, most of the clones that had expanded following primary vaccination were detected again (almost 98% of CD4 and around nine tenths of CD8), which suggests that memory was broadly maintained.

This sample's treatment or condition label indicates: live attenuated yellow fever vaccine strain. At each blood-draw timepoint, two biological replicates of bulk PBMCs were obtained. PBMCs were isolated from peripheral blood using a standard Ficoll-Paque protocol. TriZol was used to extract RNA from bulk PBMCs, CD4 and CD8 fractions, and dextramer-positive and dextramer-negative fractions. This specimen was PBMCs, taken on the day of the yellow fever booster vaccination. This receptor was identified in a man younger than 40 who received the YFV17D yellow fever vaccine. The chain was built from TRBV5-1 and TRBJ2-1; 11 bases in the junction line up with TRBD2. CDR3 protein: CASSLKGTSGNNEQFF. The nucleotide sequence is given as TGCGCCAGCAGCTTGAAAGGGACTAGCGGAAACAATGAGCAGTTCTTC.